This TCR beta chain comes out of a study of response to subunit inactivated influenza vaccine. Whole-study findings and limits: It was the authors' suggestion that each seasonal influenza vaccination recruits few new T cells.

This clonotype was detected ten times or more. The antigen is undetermined. MiXCR was run by TCRdb on the RT-PCR reads, yielding one entry per CDR3 protein. The sample consists of roughly 780,000 distinct CDR3 sequences, around 18% of them appearing once. The V end was cut by 1 base, the J end by 7 bases, with 23 bases between. The germline V gene has CDR1 SGHAT and CDR2 FQDESV (reference sequence). CDR3 length equals 18 residues. V usage is TRBV11-1 and J usage is TRBJ2-1; no clear D. The receptor was derived from a man aged 50-60 years who received an inactivated influenza vaccine. The specimen comprised PBMCs from blood, sampled 4 to 6 days after vaccination. CDR3 protein: CASSLDLWLTPGRNEQFF. Here the CDR3 DNA reads TGTGCCAGCAGCTTAGATTTGTGGTTAACTCCAGGTCGGAATGAGCAGTTCTTC.